What follows is one T cell receptor (beta chain) and its context. The sample comes from a study of identical twins. TCRdb reprocessed the 5' RACE reads via MiXCR and lists one record per CDR3 protein. The sample shows some 730,000 distinct CDR3 sequences, 15% to 20% of them seen only once. Trimming shortened V by 7 bases and J by 3 bases, and 14 bases separated the two germline ends. The CDR3 loop spans 14 amino acids. This sample also belongs to another study, concerning T cells expressing NK-cell markers. That source notes: Sorted T-cell subsets CD3+CD56+NKG2C+, CD3+CD56+NKG2C- and CD3+CD56-NKG2C+ were TCR beta-sequenced. Seven of the eight sequenced donors were classified as HCMV-seropositive, and one was classified as seronegative. Dominant NKG2C+ clonotypes were found to form about 1.0-7.5% of CD8+ T cells in over five donors.

The chain employs TRBV12-3 or TRBV12-4 and TRBJ2-3, with TRBD1 as a possible D gene (5 bases). This clonotype originated in a woman under 30 in good health. What was sequenced was PBMCs. The CDR3 sequence is CASTHMGRTDTQYF. For the CDR3, the DNA is TGTGCCAGCACCCACATGGGGCGGACAGATACGCAGTATTTT.